These 10 T cell receptor beta chains were all obtained from the same sample, sequenced in a study of CD8 T cells in Susac syndrome (dated by TCRdb to about 2019). Libraries were constructed by the immunoSEQ multiplex PCR assay. RNA was extracted using the RNeasy kit, and about 0.45 to 1 ug of the RNA was reverse transcribed with random hexamers. The public sequencing data were trimmed at Q25 with fastp and processed into clonotypes with MiXCR by TCRdb, which kept only in-frame beta chains. One record per CDR3 amino acid sequence lists the most common genes and DNA. For this sample there are 95,000 to 150,000 distinct CDR3 sequences; over 90% appear just once. Of the sample, less than 0.4% falls within the top ten clones. Sequencing was done on a sample of CD8+ T cells from PBMCs. The source is a human donor with multiple sclerosis.

The chain links TRBV12-3 or TRBV12-4 to TRBJ2-2, with unresolved D. This CDR3 has 14 residues. Deletions cut 5 bases from V and 0 bases from J, with 7 bases between. The CDR3 region is CASSAVANTGELFF. CDR3 in DNA: TGTGCCAGCAGTGCCGTAGCGAACACCGGGGAGCTGTTTTTT.

The chain is built from TRBV11-2 and TRBJ2-7, with 7 bases fitting TRBD1. Germline assignment: CDR1 SGHAT and CDR2 FQNNGV. CDR3 length: 13 residues. After removal of 11 bases from V and 6 bases from J, the junction contained 13 bases not matched to a gene. CDR3 loop: CAGKRGLGSEQYF. For the CDR3, the DNA is TGTGCCGGCAAGAGGGGGCTGGGTAGCGAGCAGTACTTC.

This chain joins TRBV20-1 and TRBJ2-1; D is tentatively TRBD1 or TRBD2 (6 bases each). V gave up 6 bases and J gave up 8 bases, with 8 bases separating them. The CDR3 covers 10 residues. Germline V gives CDR1 DFQATT, CDR2 SNEGSKA (reference sequence). This CDR3 is CSAGGYEQFF. CDR3 DNA sequence: TGCAGTGCAGGGGGGTATGAGCAGTTCTTC.

V gene TRBV28 combines with J gene TRBJ2-3; maybe TRBD1 (5 bases). CDR3 length: 14 amino acids. Germline CDR1 is MDHEN and CDR2 is SYDVKM. Trimming shortened V by 5 bases and J by 2 bases, and 11 bases separated the two germline ends. The CDR3 bases are TGTGCCAGCAGTCCCCGGACACTCACAGATACGCAGTATTTT. Translated, it gives CASSPRTLTDTQYF.

As DNA, the CDR3 is TGTGCCAGCAGCAACGGACAGGTAAACTCCTACGAGCAGTACTTC. It is translated as CASSNGQVNSYEQYF. The chain recombines TRBV13 with TRBJ2-7, with 7 bases aligning to TRBD1. Germline CDR1 PRHDT, CDR2 FYEKMQ (reference sequence). The ends lost 5 bases at V and 0 bases at J; junction bases unmatched: 7. The CDR3 loop spans 15 amino acids.

The rearrangement uses TRBV19 and TRBJ1-5; D gene ambiguous. V lost 0 bases and J 0 bases, leaving 3 bases between the germline ends. This CDR3 contains 14 residues. Germline V gene lookup returns CDR1 LNHDA and CDR2 SQIVND (reference sequence). The CDR3 sequence is CASSIEGSNQPQHF. As DNA, the CDR3 is TGTGCCAGTAGTATAGAGGGTAGCAATCAGCCCCAGCATTTT.

This CDR3 reads CASSLLGAGGGNEQFF. The CDR3, as DNA: TGTGCCAGCAGCCTGCTAGGAGCGGGGGGGGGCAATGAGCAGTTCTTC. The chain combines TRBV4-2 with TRBJ2-1; TRBD2 agrees at 10 bases. The CDR3 contains 16 residues. V shed 4 bases, J shed 6 bases, and the junction held 9 bases outside the gene matches. Germline CDR1 is LGHNA and CDR2 is YNFKEQ.

The chain couples TRBV13 to TRBJ2-3; D is perhaps TRBD2 (6 bases). Deletions cut 4 bases from V and 3 bases from J, with 17 bases between. Germline V gives CDR1 PRHDT, CDR2 FYEKMQ (reference sequence). The CDR3 covers 16 residues. CDR3 sequence: CASSSRDPGLTDTQYF. Here the CDR3 DNA reads TGTGCCAGCAGCTCCCGGGACCCAGGACTAACAGATACGCAGTATTTT. The variable domain in full, completed from reference TRBV13 and TRBJ2-3, reads AAGVIQSPRHLIKEKRETATLKCYPIPRHDTVYWYQQGPGQDPQFLISFYEKMQSDKGSIPDRFSAQQFSDYHSELNMSSLELGDSALYFCASSSRDPGLTDTQYFGPGTRLTVL.

V is TRBV23-1 and J is TRBJ2-7; unclear D gene. TRBV23-1 falls under the ORF class, with uncertain function. The CDR3 extends over 14 amino acids. Trimming left V 10 bases short and J 5 bases short, with 21 bases between. CDR3 protein: CATTFRGAGNEQYV. The CDR3 nucleotides are TGCGCCACCACCTTTAGAGGCGCCGGCAACGAGCAGTACGTC.

Regarding this clonotype: The junction departs from the called germline gene at one end, perhaps through a read error. The chain is built from TRBV7-7 and TRBJ2-1, with 7 bases aligning to TRBD2. This CDR3 has 17 residues. Germline values: CDR1 SSHAT, CDR2 FNYEAQ (reference sequence). CDR3 DNA: TGTGCTAGCAGCCGCGGGATTGGGCGGGAGTTCCCCAATGAGCAGTTCTTC. It specifies CASSRGIGREFPNEQFF.